A selection of T cell receptor beta chains follows, all from one sample in a study of response to subunit inactivated influenza vaccine. TCRdb called the RT-PCR reads again in MiXCR, with one record for every CDR3 protein. This table holds about 610,000 distinct CDR3 sequences, 12% to 15% found once. This sample comprised PBMCs from blood, obtained approximately 12 days after vaccination. All receptors derive from a man aged 45-65 years who received an inactivated influenza vaccine. The CDR3 runs from the conserved cysteine through the conserved F or W. D genes are given only for firm matches. Some rows mark clone size as missing; the rest say once, few, many or name a class of expanded clone.

>TRBJ2-7|TRBD2|TRBV20-1|-
TGCAGTGCCGCAAGTTTCCATAGCGGGAGGGCGGACGAGCAGTACTTC
CSAASFHSGRADEQYF
>TRBJ2-5|TRBD2|TRBV4-2|-
TGTGCCAGCAGCCAAGAGATTAGCGGGAGGGGTCGACAAGAGACCCAGTACTTC
CASSQEISGRGRQETQYF
>TRBJ2-1|TRBD1|TRBV11-1|-
TGTGCCAGCAGCTCAGCTCGCGCCAGGGGACAGGGCTTGAAGCAGTTCTTC
CASSSARARGQGLKQFF
>TRBJ1-1|-|TRBV7-2|many
TGTGCCAGCAGCTTTCCTATGAACACTGAAGCTTTCTTT
CASSFPMNTEAFF
>TRBJ2-3|-|TRBV9|few
TGTGCCAGCAGCCAAGCCGGAGATACGCAGTATTTT
CASSQAGDTQYF
>TRBJ2-4|TRBD1|TRBV7-2|few
TGTGCCAGCAGCTCCCCTGGACAGGGAAACATTCAGTACTTC
CASSSPGQGNIQYF
>TRBJ1-6|-|TRBV7-2|few
TGTGCCAGCAGCCCGTACAGGGCTTATAATTCACCCCTCCACTTT
CASSPYRAYNSPLHF
>TRBJ2-1|TRBD2|TRBV6-1|-
TGTGCCAGCACCCCAACCGGGAGGGGCTACAATGAGCAGTTCTTC
CASTPTGRGYNEQFF
>TRBJ2-1|-|TRBV10-3|few
TGTGCCATCAGTGATTTTAGGCGGGAAAACAATGAGCAGTTCTTC
CAISDFRRENNEQFF
>TRBJ2-3|TRBD1|TRBV5-4|once
TGTGCCAGCAGCCCCCTCAGGGGGGATACGCAGTATTTT
CASSPLRGDTQYF
>TRBJ2-1|TRBD1|TRBV29-1|-
TGCAGCGCGCAGGGGGTTGCAGAGAATGAGCAGTTCTTC
CSAQGVAENEQFF
>TRBJ2-1|TRBD2|TRBV24-1|-
TGTGCCACCAGCCCCGGGGGGGCAAATGAGCAGTTCTTC
CATSPGGANEQFF
>TRBJ2-1|TRBD2|TRBV29-1|-
TGCAGCGCTGTAGGGCGGGGGGCCTACAATGAGCAGTTCTTC
CSAVGRGAYNEQFF
>TRBJ2-1|TRBD2|TRBV5-1|many
TGTGCCAGCAGTTCTAGCGGAACCTACAATGAGCAGTTCTTC
CASSSSGTYNEQFF
>TRBJ2-1|-|TRBV19|few
TGTGCCAGTAGTATTGGCCAGGGTCCATACAATGAGCAGTTCTTC
CASSIGQGPYNEQFF
>TRBJ1-5|-|TRBV11-2|few
TGTGCCAGCAGCTTGTCGGGGATTCAGCCCCAGCATTTT
CASSLSGIQPQHF
>TRBJ2-3|TRBD1|TRBV7-9|-
TGTGCCGGCAGCCGACCCGGGACAGAGGCAGATACGCAGTATTTT
CAGSRPGTEADTQYF
>TRBJ2-7|-|TRBV30|few
TGTGCCTGGAGTGTATACAGGGCCTACGAGCAGTACTTC
CAWSVYRAYEQYF
>TRBJ1-2|-|TRBV3-1|many
TGTGCCAGCAGCCAAGATACCGCAGGGGTCTATGGCTACACCTTC
CASSQDTAGVYGYTF
>TRBJ2-3|-|TRBV5-1|few
TGCGCCAGCAGCCGGGGACAAGCCACAGATACGCAGTATTTT
CASSRGQATDTQYF
>TRBJ2-4|-|TRBV19|-
TGTGCCAGTAGTGACACCGGAGAAAGCATTCAGTACTTC
CASSDTGESIQYF
>TRBJ2-1|-|TRBV5-1|-
TGCGCCAGCAGTACAGGTCCCCACGATGAGCAGTTCTTC
CASSTGPHDEQFF
>TRBJ2-1|-|TRBV10-3|-
TGTGCCATCAGTGAAAGGATCCAGCAGGGTGAGCAGTTCTTC
CAISERIQQGEQFF